What follows describes a single T cell receptor beta chain. Antigen unknown. Germline assignment: CDR1 MRHNA and CDR2 SNTAGT. This CDR3 spans 15 amino acids. V lost 4 bases and J 0 bases, leaving 12 bases between the germline ends. This sample was taken from a study of T cell responses to AZD1222 COVID-19 vaccine. Study results and limitations: Repertoires were sampled only after the peak T cell response.

The method was immunoSEQ multiplex PCR; TCRdb's version includes in-frame clones alone and lacks a portion of them. The data contain around 80,000 clones, 92% of them singletons. The sequenced sample was peripheral blood, obtained 28 days after the second AZD1222 dose. The clonotype comes from an adult who received the AZD1222 COVID-19 vaccine. The chain is built from TRBV6-4 and TRBJ1-2; D is uncertain. CDR3 DNA sequence: TGTGCCAGCAGTGCATTCCCCGGTGCTAACTATGGCTACACCTTC. Residues: CASSAFPGANYGYTF.